A selection of T cell receptor beta chains follows, all from one sample in a study of shared clonotypes between healthy human individuals. Sequenced by immunoSEQ multiplex PCR; TCRdb stores in-frame clones only, minus some. Of about 1,500,000 clones in the sample, more than 95% were seen once. The sequencing input was naive CD4+ T cells sorted from blood. These TCRs come from a man aged 25-45 years in good health. Both conserved end residues are part of each CDR3. A D gene is named only where the DNA matches it firmly. Clone size is given for some rows only: seen once, a few or many times, or a class if the clone is expanded.

v_call	j_call	clone_size	d_call	cdr3_aa	cdr3_nt
TRBV18	TRBJ2-1	NA	TRBD2	CASSPMKLAGANNEQFF	TGTGCCAGCTCACCAATGAAACTAGCGGGAGCCAACAATGAGCAGTTCTTC
TRBV27	TRBJ1-5	NA	NA	CASRYARGPDQPQHF	TGTGCCAGCAGATACGCCCGGGGCCCAGATCAGCCCCAGCATTTT
TRBV28	TRBJ2-7	once	TRBD1	CASRRRQGNYEQYF	TGTGCCAGCAGGCGAAGACAGGGTAACTACGAGCAGTACTTC
TRBV10-1	TRBJ2-3	NA	NA	CASSGTDTDTQYF	TGCGCCAGCAGTGGGACGGACACAGATACGCAGTATTTT
TRBV23-1	TRBJ1-5	NA	NA	CASSQSGGRSNQPQHF	TGCGCCAGCAGTCAATCCGGGGGAAGAAGCAATCAGCCCCAGCATTTT
TRBV29-1	TRBJ2-5	NA	NA	CSVALASGETQYF	TGCAGCGTGGCACTAGCATCGGGAGAGACCCAGTACTTC
TRBV28	TRBJ2-7	NA	TRBD1	CASSSPGGQTYEQYF	TGTGCCAGCAGTTCCCCAGGGGGACAAACCTACGAGCAGTACTTC
TRBV28	TRBJ1-2	once	TRBD1	CASNSPGQNYGYTF	TGTGCCAGCAATTCTCCGGGACAGAACTATGGCTACACCTTC
TRBV6-5	TRBJ2-1	NA	NA	CASSYSMGGIGFF	TGTGCCAGCAGTTACTCGATGGGGGGTATTGGGTTCTTC
TRBV4-1	TRBJ2-1	NA	TRBD2	CASSQDSGLAGVAYNEQFF	TGCGCCAGCAGCCAAGATAGCGGACTAGCGGGCGTCGCCTACAATGAGCAGTTCTTC
TRBV6-5	TRBJ2-2	NA	NA	CASTLRGVAGELFF	TGTGCCAGCACCCTAAGGGGGGTGGCCGGGGAGCTGTTTTTT
TRBV7-9	TRBJ2-2	NA	NA	CASGALTGELFF	TGTGCCAGCGGAGCATTGACCGGGGAGCTGTTTTTT
TRBV7-9	TRBJ2-7	NA	TRBD1	CASSLGGQGTRLPFYEQYF	TGTGCCAGCAGCCTAGGGGGACAGGGGACGCGACTACCTTTCTACGAGCAGTACTTC
TRBV27	TRBJ2-5	NA	NA	CASSLLGPFGETQYF	TGTGCCAGCAGTTTACTAGGGCCCTTTGGAGAGACCCAGTACTTC
TRBV5-6	TRBJ2-1	NA	NA	CASSTYGRGAYNEQFF	TGTGCCAGCAGCACCTACGGGAGAGGGGCCTACAATGAGCAGTTCTTC
TRBV7-9	TRBJ2-1	NA	NA	CASSLAPPGRPGGDEQFF	TGTGCCAGCAGCTTAGCCCCGCCGGGCAGACCCGGCGGCGATGAGCAGTTCTTC